Following are 7 T cell receptor beta chains from one sample sequenced in a study of cytomegalovirus exposure and HLA in healthy donors. The PCR made use of 60 Vbeta and 13 Jbeta primers. TCRdb's table, derived via immunoSEQ multiplex PCR, lists solely in-frame clones and lacks some. This sample has around 130,000 clones, with approximately 80% found just once. Sequenced material: PBMCs. Every receptor here comes from a man in his forties or fifties in good health and CMV-seronegative.

The V and J genes are TRBV27 and TRBJ1-6; D not certain. The ends were cut back, 5 bases at V and 10 bases at J, with 33 bases in the middle. This CDR3 is built from 20 residues. Germline CDR1 reads MNHEY; CDR2 reads SMNVEV (reference sequence). The CDR3 spells CASSPKVWQRESRLESPLHF. CDR3 DNA: TGTGCCAGCAGTCCCAAAGTCTGGCAGCGCGAGAGTCGGTTGGAGTCACCCCTCCACTTT.

The rearrangement joins TRBV7-2 to TRBJ1-1; 8 nucleotides agree with TRBD1. After removal of 5 bases from V and 11 bases from J, the junction contained 10 bases not matched to a gene. The germline V gene has CDR1 SGHTA and CDR2 FQGNSA. This CDR3 is built from 13 residues. The DNA of the CDR3 is TGTGCCAGCAGCGCTCGACAGGGGCGGTTCGCTTTCTTT. Its protein product is CASSARQGRFAFF. The full variable domain, with the rest looked up from reference TRBV7-2 and TRBJ1-1, is GAGVSQSPSNKVTEKGKDVELRCDPISGHTALYWYRQSLGQGLEFLIYFQGNSAPDKSGLPSDRFSAERTGGSVSTLTIQRTQQEDSAVYLCASSARQGRFAFFGQGTRLTVV.

This chain connects TRBV28 to TRBJ2-1, with 14 bases aligning to TRBD2. The germline V gene has CDR1 MDHEN and CDR2 SYDVKM. The CDR3 is made up of 17 amino acids. With 5 bases clipped from V and 2 bases from J, the junction kept 5 bases outside the gene matches. The CDR3 reads CASSTRTSGRTYNEQFF. CDR3 coding DNA: TGTGCCAGCAGTACAAGGACTAGCGGGAGGACCTACAATGAGCAGTTCTTC. The whole variable domain, filled in from reference TRBV28 and TRBJ2-1, reads DVKVTQSSRYLVKRTGEKVFLECVQDMDHENMFWYRQDPGLGLRLIYFSYDVKMKEKGDIPEGYSVSREKKERFSLILESASTNQTSMYLCASSTRTSGRTYNEQFFGPGTRLTVL.

The rearrangement joins TRBV7-2 to TRBJ2-5, with unresolved D. The J call may not be correct, given that the DNA end is closer to TRBJ2-7. There are 12 residues in the CDR3. Germline V lookup: CDR1 SGHTA, CDR2 FQGNSA. The CDR3 sequence: CASSLFTYEQYF. CDR3 DNA sequence: TGTGCCAGCAGCTTATTCACCTACGAGCAGTACTTC.

The chain employs TRBV2 and TRBJ1-3; D gene unclear. CDR3 size: 15 residues. CDR1 is SNHLY and CDR2 is FYNNEI in the germline V gene. Between the trimmed V and J ends, which lost 2 bases and 0 bases, there was a span of 8 bases. CDR3 protein: CASSELSSSGNTIYF. DNA of the CDR3: TGTGCCAGCAGTGAACTATCGAGCTCTGGAAACACCATATATTTT.

The chain recombines TRBV9 with TRBJ2-7, with 7 nucleotides matching TRBD2. The germline CDR1 and CDR2 sequences are SGDLS and YYNGEE. The V segment lost 4 bases and the J segment 3 bases; nucleotides outside the gene matches: 7. The CDR3 extends over 14 amino acids. CDR3 coding DNA: TGTGCCAGCAGCCGGGACTACGCAATCTACGAGCAGTACTTC. Protein: CASSRDYAIYEQYF.

The rearrangement joins TRBV7-9 to TRBJ1-4; D gene ambiguous. The V gene lost 1 base and the J gene lost 4 bases, with 7 bases spanning the gap. In germline, CDR1 is SEHNR, CDR2 FQNEAQ (reference sequence). The CDR3 has 14 amino acids. CDR3 DNA: TGTGCCAGCAGCTTAGTTCGAGTTAATGAAAAACTGTTTTTT. It yields the protein CASSLVRVNEKLFF.